This is a list of T cell receptor beta chains from one sample in a study of blood T cell repertoires in COVID-19. Sequencing was performed with immunoSEQ multiplex PCR; in TCRdb, only in-frame clones are kept and a portion is missing. The sample holds about 220,000 clones, 75% to 90% seen once. Sequencing was performed on PBMCs or T cells enriched from blood (not recorded which). Receptors originate from a woman between 18 and 29 years old in a cohort exposed to, infected with or recovered from COVID-19 (not recorded which). The CDR3 runs from the conserved cysteine through the conserved F or W. Fields, in order: J gene, V gene, D gene, clone size, CDR3 DNA, CDR3 protein. D genes are given only for firm matches. Only some rows state a clone size, as once, few, many or a class for expanded clones.

TRBJ1-1 | TRBV5-1 | TRBD1 | NA | TGCGCCAGCAGCTTAAACCCGGGACAGGGGGCTCGGACTGAAGCTTTCTTT | CASSLNPGQGARTEAFF
TRBJ1-3 | TRBV5-1 | NA | NA | TGCGCCAGCAGCTTCTCCTCTGGAAACACCATATATTTT | CASSFSSGNTIYF
TRBJ1-5 | TRBV30 | TRBD1 | NA | TGTGCCTGGGCTACAGGGGATAATCAGCCCCAGCATTTT | CAWATGDNQPQHF
TRBJ1-1 | TRBV7-9 | TRBD1 | NA | TGTGCCAGCAGCCAAGGACAGGGGGCTGAAGCTTTCTTT | CASSQGQGAEAFF
TRBJ1-2 | TRBV11-2 | TRBD1 | NA | TGTGCCAGCAGCTTAGGGGGACAGGGAAAGCCTAGAGGATCCTATGGCTACACCTTC | CASSLGGQGKPRGSYGYTF
TRBJ1-2 | TRBV6-5 | TRBD1 | NA | TGTGCCAGCAGGCGATCAGGACAGGATAACTATGGCTACACCTTC | CASRRSGQDNYGYTF
TRBJ1-2 | TRBV27 | NA | NA | TGTGCCAGCAGTTTGGACAAAGCTAACTATGGCTACACCTTC | CASSLDKANYGYTF
TRBJ2-5 | TRBV5-4 | TRBD2 | NA | TGTGCCAGCAGCTTGGTAATAGTAGGCGGGGGGGCTTCGAGTGAGACCCAGTACTTC | CASSLVIVGGGASSETQYF
TRBJ2-7 | TRBV6-1 | NA | NA | TGTGCCAGCAGTGAGGGACTTGGTAATAACGAGCAGTACTTC | CASSEGLGNNEQYF
TRBJ2-1 | TRBV9 | NA | NA | TGTGCCAGCAGCGTAGAAAGCGGCTCCTACAATGAGCAGTTCTTC | CASSVESGSYNEQFF
TRBJ2-5 | TRBV6-5 | NA | NA | TGTGCCAGCAGTTATGGCAGGAACCAAGAGACCCAGTACTTC | CASSYGRNQETQYF
TRBJ1-2 | TRBV5-4 | NA | few | TGTGCCAGCAGCCCATTCGCAGGTAGCTATGGCTACACCTTC | CASSPFAGSYGYTF
TRBJ2-5 | TRBV11-1 | TRBD1 | NA | TGTGCCAGCAGCTTAGGGGCAGGGGGTAGGGAGACCCAGTACTTC | CASSLGAGGRETQYF